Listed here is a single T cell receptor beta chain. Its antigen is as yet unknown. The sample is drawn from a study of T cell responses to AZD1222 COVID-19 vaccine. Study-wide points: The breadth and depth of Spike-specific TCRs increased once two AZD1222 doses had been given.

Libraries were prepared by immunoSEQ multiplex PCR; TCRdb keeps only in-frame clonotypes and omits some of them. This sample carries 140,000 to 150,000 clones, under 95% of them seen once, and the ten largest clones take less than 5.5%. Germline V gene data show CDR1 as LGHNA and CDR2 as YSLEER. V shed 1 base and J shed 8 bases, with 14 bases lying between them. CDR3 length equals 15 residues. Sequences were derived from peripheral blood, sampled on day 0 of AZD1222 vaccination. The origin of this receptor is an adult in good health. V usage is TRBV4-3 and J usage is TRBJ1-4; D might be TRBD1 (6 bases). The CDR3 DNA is TGCGCCAGCAGCCAAGCGAGGGGGGGAGGAGAAAAACTGTTTTTT. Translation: CASSQARGGGEKLFF.